This is a list of T cell receptor beta chains from one sample in a study of blood T cell repertoires in COVID-19. TCRdb's table, derived via immunoSEQ multiplex PCR, lists solely in-frame clones and lacks some. The sample includes 200,000 to 250,000 clones, 87% of them seen just once. Sequencing used PBMCs or T cells enriched from blood (not recorded which). Receptor source: a man between 25 and 39 years old who had recovered from COVID-19. Each CDR3 is given with its conserved first and last residue. Fields, in order: CDR3 DNA, CDR3 protein, J gene, clone size, V gene, D gene. A D gene is named only where the DNA matches it firmly. Where a row states a size, it is once, few, many or the class of an expanded clone; other rows omit it.

CDR3 DNA: TGCGCCAGCAGCTTCTCGGTAACAGGGGTCGACTATGGCTACACCTTC; CDR3 protein: CASSFSVTGVDYGYTF; J gene: TRBJ1-2; clone size: few; V gene: TRBV5-1; D gene: TRBD1
CDR3 DNA: TGTGCCAGCAGCCACGGGACACCCAACACCGGGGAGCTGTTTTTT; CDR3 protein: CASSHGTPNTGELFF; J gene: TRBJ2-2; clone size: NA; V gene: TRBV21-1; D gene: NA
CDR3 DNA: TGTGCCAGCAGCCTACAGGGCGCCTATTCAGATACGCAGTATTTT; CDR3 protein: CASSLQGAYSDTQYF; J gene: TRBJ2-3; clone size: NA; V gene: TRBV7-9; D gene: NA
CDR3 DNA: TGTGCTAGTGCTACAGGGTTGGTTGGCAATCAGCCCCAGCATTTT; CDR3 protein: CASATGLVGNQPQHF; J gene: TRBJ1-5; clone size: once; V gene: TRBV12-5; D gene: NA
CDR3 DNA: TGTGCCAGCAGCTTAGGCTACAGGGGGACTCAGCCCCAGCATTTT; CDR3 protein: CASSLGYRGTQPQHF; J gene: TRBJ1-5; clone size: NA; V gene: TRBV11-2; D gene: TRBD1
CDR3 DNA: TGTGCCTGGAGTGTAGTGGCTAGCGGGAGGGCCTATGTCAAAAACATTCAGTACTTC; CDR3 protein: CAWSVVASGRAYVKNIQYF; J gene: TRBJ2-4; clone size: NA; V gene: TRBV30; D gene: TRBD2
CDR3 DNA: TGTGCCAGCAGCTCCGAACAGGGAGGGTGGGCCCTAGCCAAAAACATTCAGTACTTC; CDR3 protein: CASSSEQGGWALAKNIQYF; J gene: TRBJ2-4; clone size: NA; V gene: TRBV7-9; D gene: NA
CDR3 DNA: TGCAGCGTTGAAACGGTTGAGCTAGATTATGGCTACACCTTC; CDR3 protein: CSVETVELDYGYTF; J gene: TRBJ1-2; clone size: NA; V gene: TRBV29-1; D gene: NA
CDR3 DNA: TGTGCCAGCAGCCTCGGACAGATTAATGAAAAACTGTTTTTT; CDR3 protein: CASSLGQINEKLFF; J gene: TRBJ1-4; clone size: NA; V gene: TRBV28; D gene: NA
CDR3 DNA: TGTGCCAGCAGCCAATTCAGTGGTCGGGGGGGAGAGACCCAGTACTTC; CDR3 protein: CASSQFSGRGGETQYF; J gene: TRBJ2-5; clone size: NA; V gene: TRBV3-1/TRBV3-2; D gene: TRBD2
CDR3 DNA: TGTGCCAGCAGCTTGGGTAGCGGGGGGATCGATACGCAGTATTTT; CDR3 protein: CASSLGSGGIDTQYF; J gene: TRBJ2-3; clone size: NA; V gene: TRBV5-4; D gene: TRBD2
CDR3 DNA: TGTGCCAGCAGCTTAGGGGGCAGGGGAGAGACCCAGTACTTC; CDR3 protein: CASSLGGRGETQYF; J gene: TRBJ2-5; clone size: NA; V gene: TRBV7-9; D gene: NA
CDR3 DNA: TGTGCCAGCAGCTCCAGGGACAGGAGGATCGGGGAGCTGTTTTTT; CDR3 protein: CASSSRDRRIGELFF; J gene: TRBJ2-2; clone size: NA; V gene: TRBV7-2; D gene: TRBD1
CDR3 DNA: TGTGCCAGCAGTTCCGGGACAGGGATAGACATGAACACTGAAGCTTTCTTT; CDR3 protein: CASSSGTGIDMNTEAFF; J gene: TRBJ1-1; clone size: NA; V gene: TRBV7-6; D gene: TRBD1
CDR3 DNA: TGTGCCAGCAGTGATTTCAGGACAGGGGGCGAAGGCGGGGAGCTGTTTTTT; CDR3 protein: CASSDFRTGGEGGELFF; J gene: TRBJ2-2; clone size: NA; V gene: TRBV2; D gene: TRBD1